The 19 T cell receptor beta chains reported below all come from one sample, sequenced in a study of T cell changes during pregnancy in multiple sclerosis. Method: immunoSEQ multiplex PCR; TCRdb's copy keeps in-frame clones and lacks some. The profile covers tens of thousands of clones, with about nine tenths appearing a single time and about 6.9% taken by the ten largest. Material: CD8+ T cells from peripheral blood mononuclear cells, obtained in the second trimester of pregnancy. All receptors come from a female donor with multiple sclerosis, enrolled in a pregnancy study.

This clone was recorded a few times. The genes are TRBV5-5 and TRBJ2-7, with a tentative D call TRBD1 (7 bases). The germline V gene has CDR1 SGHKS and CDR2 YYEKEE (reference sequence). The V end lost 4 bases, the J end lost 0 bases, and 14 bases lay between the germline ends. This CDR3 spans 15 amino acids. CDR3 sequence: CASSRSGGTSYEQYF. As DNA, the CDR3 is TGTGCCAGCAGCCGGTCAGGGGGGACCTCCTACGAGCAGTACTTC.

V gene TRBV6-5 combines with J gene TRBJ2-7; 8 nucleotides align to TRBD1. The CDR3 covers 13 residues. Per the germline V gene, CDR1 is MNHEY and CDR2 is SVGAGI. Trimming cost V 5 bases and J 3 bases; bases outside gene matches: 3. CDR3 protein: CASSIGQGYEQYF. For the CDR3, the DNA is TGTGCCAGCAGTATAGGACAGGGCTACGAGCAGTACTTC.

The chain combines TRBV27 with TRBJ2-2; possibly TRBD1 for D (6 bases). Germline CDR1 MNHEY, CDR2 SMNVEV (reference sequence). CDR3 length equals 17 residues. V lost 1 base to trimming and J lost 2 bases, with 14 bases between them. The CDR3 protein is CASSLYLGDTNTGELFF. DNA of the CDR3: TGTGCCAGCAGTTTATATTTAGGGGACACAAACACCGGGGAGCTGTTTTTT.

Ten or more counts support this clone. CDR3 sequence reads: CASSGVGQGVSGNQPQHF. DNA of the CDR3: TGTGCCAGTAGTGGCGTAGGACAGGGGGTGAGTGGCAATCAGCCCCAGCATTTT. The rearrangement joins TRBV19 to TRBJ1-5, with 10 bases matching TRBD1. V lost 5 bases to trimming and J lost 2 bases; unmatched junction nucleotides: 12. The CDR3 extends over 18 amino acids. From germline, CDR1 is LNHDA and CDR2 SQIVND (reference sequence).

The gene calls are TRBV11-1 and TRBJ2-7; 7 nucleotides line up with TRBD1. This CDR3 is built from 14 residues. Germline V gene lookup returns CDR1 SGHAT and CDR2 FQDESV (reference sequence). Losses at the gene ends were 5 bases for V and 2 bases for J; bases not matched to a gene: 6. The DNA for the CDR3 is TGTGCCAGCAGCATTGCCGGGACAGCCTACGAGCAGTACTTC. It codes for CASSIAGTAYEQYF.

V gene TRBV5-6 combines with J gene TRBJ2-7, with 14 nucleotides matching TRBD2. V lost 5 bases, J lost 6 bases, and 7 bases stayed unmatched. CDR1 and CDR2 (germline): SGHDT, YYEEEE. The CDR3 sequence is 15 residues long. The CDR3: CASSPGLAGVAEQYF. The CDR3 region has the DNA TGTGCCAGCAGTCCGGGACTAGCGGGAGTCGCCGAGCAGTACTTC.

The rearrangement joins TRBV2 to TRBJ2-1; 12 positions match TRBD2. This CDR3 spans 15 amino acids. After removal of 4 bases from V and 3 bases from J, the junction contained 1 base not matched to a gene. The V gene's germline CDR1 is SNHLY and CDR2 FYNNEI. CDR3 loop: CASSATSGSYNEQFF. The CDR3 DNA reads as TGTGCCAGCAGTGCGACTAGCGGGAGCTACAATGAGCAGTTCTTC.

The chain has TRBV29-1 and TRBJ2-1, with 9 bases aligning to TRBD2. Trimming took 3 bases from V and 5 from J; bases not matched to a gene: 20. CDR3 length: 19 amino acids. In germline, CDR1 is SQVTM, CDR2 ANQGSEA. CDR3 region: CSVEGTTGSSGTLDNEQFF. In DNA form, the CDR3 reads TGCAGCGTTGAGGGCACCACGGGGTCTAGCGGGACCCTAGACAATGAGCAGTTCTTC.

The CDR3: CASSQEESTDTQYF. DNA of the CDR3: TGCGCCAGCAGCCAAGAAGAGAGCACAGATACGCAGTATTTT. The chain links TRBV4-3 to TRBJ2-3, with D uncertain. The CDR3 spans 14 residues. The germline V and J ends were trimmed by 0 bases and 0 bases, with 4 bases remaining between them. Germline CDR1 LGHNA, CDR2 YSLEER.

The chain joins TRBV7-8 to TRBJ1-5; tentatively, D is TRBD1 (6 bases). Deletions cut 2 bases from V and 4 bases from J, with 15 bases between. The CDR3 totals 16 residues. The germline V gene has CDR1 SGHVS and CDR2 FQNEAQ. CDR3 region: CASSLSVPTGNQPQHF. In DNA form, the CDR3 reads TGTGCCAGCAGCTTATCGGTTCCAACAGGGAATCAGCCCCAGCATTTT.

The genes are TRBV10-3 and TRBJ2-2; D may be TRBD2 (5 bases). V dropped 9 bases and J dropped 3 bases, with 11 bases sitting between them. Germline lookup yields CDR1 ENHRY and CDR2 SYGVKD. The CDR3 runs 13 residues. CDR3 sequence: CAIAGKDTGELFF. The CDR3 DNA reads as TGTGCCATAGCCGGGAAAGACACCGGGGAGCTGTTTTTT.

V usage is TRBV19 and J usage is TRBJ2-5; 8 bases are a match to TRBD2. The CDR3 covers 14 residues. CDR1 LNHDA and CDR2 SQIVND come from the germline V gene (reference sequence). The V gene end was trimmed by 7 bases and the J gene end by 0 bases; junction bases not matched to a gene: 4. CDR3 bases: TGTGCCAGTACTCCGCGGGGGGACCAAGAGACCCAGTACTTC. Protein sequence: CASTPRGDQETQYF.

The chain uses TRBV15 and TRBJ1-1, with D hard to call. V gave up 1 base and J gave up 1 base, with 10 bases separating them. The length of the CDR3 is 15 residues. Germline V gene data show CDR1 as LNHNV and CDR2 as YYDKDF (reference sequence). The CDR3 loop is CATSRVGRENTEAFF. CDR3 bases: TGTGCCACCAGCAGAGTCGGTCGGGAGAACACTGAAGCTTTCTTT.

The chain combines TRBV19 with TRBJ1-2; D might be TRBD1 (6 bases). Germline V gene lookup returns CDR1 LNHDA and CDR2 SQIVND (reference sequence). The CDR3 runs to 14 residues. Trimming cost V 9 bases and J 5 bases, with 19 bases left between them. This chain's CDR3 is CASKGGGVAYGYTF. The CDR3 coding sequence is TGTGCCAGCAAAGGAGGGGGGGTTGCGTATGGCTACACCTTC.

This chain connects TRBV7-9 to TRBJ2-5, with a tentative D call TRBD2 (5 bases). V lost 0 bases and J 4 bases, leaving 12 bases between the germline ends. The germline CDR1 and CDR2 sequences are SEHNR and FQNEAQ (reference sequence). This CDR3 spans 15 amino acids. CDR3 loop: CASSLAGGGGETQYF. The CDR3 coding sequence is TGTGCCAGCAGCTTAGCGGGTGGCGGAGGAGAGACCCAGTACTTC. Looking up the rest from reference TRBV7-9 and TRBJ2-5 gives the full variable domain: DTGVSQNPRHKITKRGQNVTFRCDPISEHNRLYWYRQTLGQGPEFLTYFQNEAQLEKSRLLSDRFSAERPKGSFSTLEIQRTEQGDSAMYLCASSLAGGGGETQYFGPGTRLLVL.

The chain carries TRBV7-3 and TRBJ2-3; possibly TRBD2 for D (6 bases). CDR3 length equals 15 residues. Germline CDR1 and CDR2: SGHTA and FQGTGA. V dropped 5 bases and J dropped 2 bases, with 14 bases sitting between them. CDR3 nucleotides: TGTGCCAGCAGCCCAGTAGCGGCATACACAGATACGCAGTATTTT. Its translation is CASSPVAAYTDTQYF. Supplemented by reference TRBV7-3 and TRBJ2-3, the full variable domain reads GAGVSQTPSNKVTEKGKYVELRCDPISGHTALYWYRQSLGQGPEFLIYFQGTGAADDSGLPNDRFFAVRPEGSVSTLKIQRTERGDSAVYLCASSPVAAYTDTQYFGPGTRLTVL.

This rearrangement joins TRBV7-4 to TRBJ1-1; D is perhaps TRBD1 (6 bases). Germline assignment: CDR1 SGHVT and CDR2 SQSDAQ. The germline V and J ends were trimmed by 5 bases and 4 bases, with 17 bases remaining between them. This CDR3 is 15 amino acids long. The CDR3 DNA sequence: TGTGCCAGCAGCGGGGAAGAGGGGGATGGCACTGAAGCTTTCTTT. It yields the protein CASSGEEGDGTEAFF.

J is TRBJ2-7 and V is TRBV5-4, with 8 bases lining up with TRBD1. This CDR3 is built from 13 residues. The V segment lost 2 bases and the J segment 3 bases; nucleotides outside the gene matches: 1. CDR1 and CDR2 from the germline V gene are SGHNT and YYREEE (reference sequence). CDR3 DNA sequence: TGTGCCAGCAGCTTCGACAGGGGCTACGAGCAGTACTTC. It is translated as CASSFDRGYEQYF.

Remarks on this clone: This could be a read error, since a much larger clone is one nucleotide away. Other DNA sequences in the same sample also yield this CDR3. This chain uses TRBV27 with TRBJ1-6; the D gene is possibly TRBD1 (5 bases). CDR1 is MNHEY and CDR2 is SMNVEV in the germline V gene (reference sequence). The CDR3 totals 14 residues. Trimming shortened V by 0 bases and J by 14 bases, and 14 bases separated the two germline ends. The CDR3 nucleotides are TGTGCCAGCAGTTTATCTTTGGGTACGGGGGCCCTCCACTTT. Translated, it gives CASSLSLGTGALHF.